This T cell receptor (beta chain) was documented in a study of technical replicates of blood from several donors. This clone was observed a single time. Sequencing used immunoSEQ multiplex PCR; TCRdb keeps in-frame clones, though not all of them. The sample has roughly 72,000 clones; 93% are singletons. J gave up 6 bases and V 0 bases, and 10 bases lay outside the gene matches. Germline-derived CDR1 and CDR2 are SGHVS and FQNEAQ. The CDR3 is 16 amino acids. The material sequenced was T cells isolated from PBMCs. V and J are TRBV7-8 and TRBJ2-7, with TRBD1 identical over 8 bases. This receptor was taken from a human donor in good health. CDR3 DNA sequence: TGTGCCAGCAGCTTAGCCCTAGGGAGGACAGGGTCCGAGCAGTACTTC. Its protein is CASSLALGRTGSEQYF.